Listed here are 26 T cell receptor beta chains from one sample, sequenced in a study of shared clonotypes between healthy human individuals. Method: immunoSEQ multiplex PCR; TCRdb's copy keeps in-frame clones and lacks some. The sample holds 550,000 to 700,000 clones, roughly 72% seen once. Sequencing was carried out using memory CD4+ T cells sorted from blood. Noted subset: CD45RA-negative fraction. The source of these receptors is a woman in her 30s in good health.

The rearrangement links TRBV28 to TRBJ2-2; no clear D gene. Looked up from germline, CDR1 is MDHEN and CDR2 is SYDVKM. The V and J ends lost 8 bases and 5 bases respectively, with 6 bases between them. The CDR3 is made up of 11 amino acids. The chain's CDR3 is CASHSTGELFF. The DNA for the CDR3 is TGTGCCAGCCACTCGACCGGGGAGCTGTTTTTT.

This clone is a singleton in its sample. This rearrangement joins TRBV4-1 to TRBJ2-7; TRBD2 agrees at 10 bases. V trimming: 4 bases; J trimming: 3 bases; junction bases outside the gene matches: 6. Germline V gene sequence: CDR1 MGHRA, CDR2 YSYEKL. The CDR3 loop spans 15 amino acids. For the CDR3, the DNA is TGCGCCAGCAGCCCGGGACTAGCGACAAACTACGAGCAGTACTTC. Encoded protein: CASSPGLATNYEQYF.

The rearrangement joins TRBV27 to TRBJ2-2; TRBD1 aligns across 12 bases. With 6 bases clipped from V and 6 bases from J, the junction kept 5 bases outside the gene matches. The germline V gene encodes CDR1 MNHEY and CDR2 SMNVEV (reference sequence). The CDR3 runs 15 residues. The CDR3 protein is CASRGTGGVSGELFF. CDR3 nucleotide sequence: TGTGCCAGCAGGGGGACAGGGGGCGTTTCCGGGGAGCTGTTTTTT.

This chain uses TRBV10-3 with TRBJ1-1, with 9 positions matching TRBD1. In germline, CDR1 is ENHRY, CDR2 SYGVKD. This CDR3 is built from 16 residues. V was pared by 6 bases and J by 4 bases, with 12 bases of the junction left unmatched. Here the CDR3 DNA reads TGTGCCATCAGGGGTGGGACAGGGCTAAGGGGCACTGAAGCTTTCTTT. This gives the protein CAIRGGTGLRGTEAFF.

This sequence joins TRBV5-4 and TRBJ1-1; TRBD1 might be the D (5 bases). The germline V gene encodes CDR1 SGHNT and CDR2 YYREEE (reference sequence). V gave up 0 bases and J gave up 1 base, with 19 bases separating them. There are 18 residues in the CDR3. As DNA, the CDR3 is TGTGCCAGCAGCTTGGACGGGCACCGGGGGTTTAGGAACACTGAAGCTTTCTTT. Its translation is CASSLDGHRGFRNTEAFF.

This clone is a singleton in its sample. The chain combines TRBV4-2 with TRBJ2-7; TRBD1 might be the D (6 bases). Per germline, CDR1 LGHNA and CDR2 YNFKEQ. This CDR3 spans 14 amino acids. Deletions cut 7 bases from V and 2 bases from J, with 15 bases between. For the CDR3, the DNA is TGTGCCAGCAACAGGGAATCGGGACCCTACGAGCAGTACTTC. Amino acid sequence: CASNRESGPYEQYF.

This clone is a singleton in its sample. This sequence joins TRBV7-9 and TRBJ2-7; D is uncertain. CDR3 length equals 11 residues. The germline V and J ends were trimmed by 1 base and 6 bases, with 4 bases remaining between them. The V gene's germline CDR1 is SEHNR and CDR2 FQNEAQ (reference sequence). The CDR3 DNA is TGTGCCAGCAGCTTAGGGACCGAGCAGTACTTC. This codes for CASSLGTEQYF.

Regarding this clone: The same CDR3 arises from other DNA sequences in this sample as well. The chain is built from TRBV28 and TRBJ2-3, with D unclear. CDR1 is MDHEN, CDR2 SYDVKM, per germline. CDR3 length equals 12 residues. V gave up 6 bases and J gave up 4 bases, with 8 bases separating them. CDR3 bases: TGTGCCAGCAGCCTAGTTCCAGATACGCAGTATTTT. Amino acids: CASSLVPDTQYF.

In its sample, this clone was seen once. CDR3 loop: CAWARGAEAFF. In nucleotides, the CDR3 is TGTGCCTGGGCTAGGGGGGCTGAAGCTTTCTTT. V and J are TRBV30 and TRBJ1-1; D might be TRBD1 (6 bases). Per the germline V gene, CDR1 is GTSNPN and CDR2 is SVGIG (reference sequence). There are 11 residues in the CDR3. The V and J ends lost 5 bases and 6 bases respectively, with 10 bases between them. The variable domain in full, with the rest retrieved from reference TRBV30 and TRBJ1-1, is SQTIHQWPATLVQPVGSPLSLECTVEGTSNPNLYWYRQAAGRGLQLLFYSVGIGQISSEVPQNLSASRPQDRQFILSSKKLLLSDSGFYLCAWARGAEAFFGQGTRLTVV.

The chain uses TRBV2 and TRBJ2-1, with 9 nucleotides matching TRBD1. Trimming cost V 8 bases and J 5 bases; bases outside gene matches: 7. The CDR3 length is 14 residues. Germline CDR1 and CDR2: SNHLY and FYNNEI. CDR3 bases: TGTGCCAGCGGCGACAGGGGGTCGAACAATGAGCAGTTCTTC. It yields the protein CASGDRGSNNEQFF.

This clone was detected once. This CDR3 reads CAWSPPPLTGELFF. CDR3 DNA: TGTGCCTGGAGTCCACCACCTCTTACCGGGGAGCTGTTTTTT. The chain employs TRBV30 and TRBJ2-2; D is unresolved. V lost 2 bases and J 5 bases, leaving 12 bases between the germline ends. The CDR3 sequence is 14 residues long. Germline assignment: CDR1 GTSNPN and CDR2 SVGIG (reference sequence). The full variable domain, its missing parts supplied by reference TRBV30 and TRBJ2-2, is SQTIHQWPATLVQPVGSPLSLECTVEGTSNPNLYWYRQAAGRGLQLLFYSVGIGQISSEVPQNLSASRPQDRQFILSSKKLLLSDSGFYLCAWSPPPLTGELFFGEGSRLTVL.

The chain employs TRBV5-1 and TRBJ2-5, with D possibly matching TRBD2 (6 bases). Trimming shortened V by 2 bases and J by 5 bases, and 16 bases separated the two germline ends. The V gene's germline CDR1 is SGHRS and CDR2 YFSETQ. This CDR3 comprises 15 residues. The CDR3 sequence: CASSLGDLPRETQYF. The CDR3 coding sequence is TGCGCCAGCAGCTTAGGGGACTTACCCCGGGAGACCCAGTACTTC.

This clone was detected once. The chain links TRBV4-1 to TRBJ2-2, with a tentative D call TRBD1 (6 bases). The CDR3 extends over 15 amino acids. Germline V lookup: CDR1 MGHRA, CDR2 YSYEKL. V was shortened by 1 base and J by 7 bases, with 13 bases between the two germline ends. CDR3 nucleotide sequence: TGCGCCAGCAGCCAAGTGACGCAGGGGAGCGGGGAGCTGTTTTTT. Translated: CASSQVTQGSGELFF.

The chain recombines TRBV11-2 with TRBJ2-3, with 7 bases fitting TRBD2. V lost 8 bases and J lost 0; bases outside the gene matches: 5. The V gene's germline CDR1 is SGHAT and CDR2 FQNNGV. The CDR3 sequence is 14 residues long. CDR3 sequence reads: CASVSGASTDTQYF. The CDR3 DNA reads as TGTGCCAGCGTCAGCGGGGCTAGCACAGATACGCAGTATTTT.

The genes are TRBV5-1 and TRBJ2-7; tentatively, D is TRBD1 (5 bases). The CDR3 is 14 residues long. Germline lookup yields CDR1 SGHRS and CDR2 YFSETQ. V lost 4 bases and J lost 6, with 17 bases in between. This CDR3 is CASSSQGLPGEQYF. In DNA, the CDR3 is TGCGCCAGCAGCAGTCAGGGCTTGCCCGGCGAGCAGTACTTC.

The chain is built from TRBV7-2 and TRBJ2-7; 10 positions match TRBD2. J gave up 5 bases and V 5 bases, and 12 bases lay outside the gene matches. The CDR3 runs 16 residues. Germline V CDR1 and CDR2: SGHTA, FQGNSA. The CDR3 DNA reads TGTGCCAGCAGCCTCTCGGGACTAGCGTTCCCCGACGAGCAGTACTTC. Its protein is CASSLSGLAFPDEQYF.

The chain uses TRBV12-5 and TRBJ2-3; TRBD1 agrees at 9 bases. The length of the CDR3 is 16 residues. The germline CDR1 and CDR2 sequences are LGHNT and FRNRAP. V was pared by 2 bases and J by 6 bases, with 9 bases of the junction left unmatched. Written as DNA, the CDR3 is TGTGCTAGTGGTTTGACGGGACAGGGTTTTCGGGATACGCAGTATTTT. Translation: CASGLTGQGFRDTQYF.

The chain has TRBV9 and TRBJ1-2; maybe TRBD1 (5 bases). V was clipped by 3 bases and J by 4 bases, with 16 bases between them. Germline V gives CDR1 SGDLS, CDR2 YYNGEE. The CDR3 covers 15 residues. The CDR3 loop is CASSAASGGVYGYTF. The DNA of the CDR3 is TGTGCCAGCAGCGCCGCAAGTGGAGGGGTCTATGGCTACACCTTC.

The chain couples TRBV30 to TRBJ1-3; unclear D gene. The V end was cut by 4 bases, the J end by 7 bases, with 11 bases between. Germline V gene data show CDR1 as GTSNPN and CDR2 as SVGIG (reference sequence). The CDR3 extends over 12 amino acids. The CDR3 DNA reads as TGTGCCTGGACTCTATTCCGGAACACCATATATTTT. Encoded protein: CAWTLFRNTIYF.

This clone came up once. The sample carries other DNA sequences with the same CDR3. Here the CDR3 DNA reads TGTGCCAGTAGTAGCAGAATCCAAGAGACCCAGTACTTC. Protein: CASSSRIQETQYF. The chain links TRBV19 to TRBJ2-5; D gene ambiguous. The CDR3 has 13 amino acids. V was shortened by 4 bases and J by 1 base, with 7 bases between the two germline ends. CDR1 is LNHDA and CDR2 is SQIVND in the germline V gene (reference sequence).

The chain joins TRBV25-1 to TRBJ2-1, with a weak D call TRBD1 (6 bases). Deletions cut 8 bases from V and 4 bases from J, with 9 bases between. The CDR3 spans 12 residues. Germline lookup yields CDR1 MGHDK and CDR2 SYGVNS. The CDR3 sequence: CASVDSYNEQFF. The CDR3, as DNA: TGTGCCAGCGTGGACAGTTACAATGAGCAGTTCTTC.

The gene calls are TRBV27 and TRBJ2-2; D is uncertain. The germline V gene encodes CDR1 MNHEY and CDR2 SMNVEV (reference sequence). The ends were cut back, 5 bases at V and 0 bases at J, with 7 bases in the middle. This CDR3 spans 14 amino acids. CDR3 sequence reads: CASSRASNTGELFF. For the CDR3, the DNA is TGTGCCAGCAGTCGAGCTTCGAACACCGGGGAGCTGTTTTTT.

This clone was counted only a few times. This sequence may be a read error, since a much larger clone differs from it by one base. The chain carries TRBV7-9 and TRBJ1-1; the D gene is possibly TRBD1 (5 bases). The germline CDR1 and CDR2 sequences are SEHNR and FQNEAQ (reference sequence). V dropped 1 base and J dropped 3 bases, with 6 bases sitting between them. This CDR3 is built from 13 residues. The CDR3 DNA is TGTGCCAGCAGCTTAGAGGGGCACACTGAAGCTTTCTTT. It specifies CASSLEGHTEAFF.

Concerning this clone: The junction departs from germline at one end; a sequencing error may be responsible. This rearrangement joins TRBV5-6 to TRBJ1-5; weak D call: TRBD1 (6 bases). The CDR3 has 16 amino acids. The germline CDR1 and CDR2 sequences are SGHDT and YYEEEE. In DNA, the CDR3 is TGTGCCAGCAGTTTGGGGGGGCGCGGTAGCAATCAGCCCCAGCATTTT. This encodes CASSLGGRGSNQPQHF.

V gene TRBV29-1 combines with J gene TRBJ2-1; a weak D match, TRBD2 (5 bases). The CDR3 contains 14 residues. Trimming stripped 3 bases from V and 6 bases from J, with 15 bases between. Germline lookup yields CDR1 SQVTM and CDR2 ANQGSEA. The CDR3 DNA follows: TGCAGCGTTGAGAGGGAGATTTTTGGCAATGAGCAGTTCTTC. This gives the protein CSVEREIFGNEQFF.

About this clone itself: The identical CDR3 is also encoded by other nucleotide sequences in the sample. The chain uses TRBV6-5 and TRBJ2-1; D perhaps matches TRBD1 (6 bases). The V end lost 0 bases, the J end lost 3 bases, and 12 bases lay between the germline ends. CDR3 length: 16 residues. The V gene's germline CDR1 is MNHEY and CDR2 SVGAGI. CDR3 coding DNA: TGTGCCAGCAGTTACTCGTTTGCGGACAGCTACAATGAGCAGTTCTTC. Residues: CASSYSFADSYNEQFF.